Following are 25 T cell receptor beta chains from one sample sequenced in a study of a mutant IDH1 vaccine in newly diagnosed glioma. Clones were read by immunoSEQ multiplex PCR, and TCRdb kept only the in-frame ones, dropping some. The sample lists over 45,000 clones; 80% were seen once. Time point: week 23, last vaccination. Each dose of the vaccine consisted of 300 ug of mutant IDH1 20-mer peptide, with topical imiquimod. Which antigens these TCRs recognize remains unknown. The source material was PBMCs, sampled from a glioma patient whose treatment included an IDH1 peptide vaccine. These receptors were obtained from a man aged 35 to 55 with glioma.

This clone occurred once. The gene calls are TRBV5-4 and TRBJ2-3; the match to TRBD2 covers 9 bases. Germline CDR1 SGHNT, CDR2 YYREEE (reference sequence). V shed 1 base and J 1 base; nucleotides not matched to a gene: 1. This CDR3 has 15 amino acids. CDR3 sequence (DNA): TGTGCCAGCAGCTTGCGACTAGCGGGCACAGATACGCAGTATTTT. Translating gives CASSLRLAGTDTQYF. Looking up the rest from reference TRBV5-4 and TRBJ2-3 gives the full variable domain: ETGVTQSPTHLIKTRGQQVTLRCSSQSGHNTVSWYQQALGQGPQFIFQYYREEENGRGNFPPRFSGLQFPNYSSELNVNALELDDSALYLCASSLRLAGTDTQYFGPGTRLTVL.

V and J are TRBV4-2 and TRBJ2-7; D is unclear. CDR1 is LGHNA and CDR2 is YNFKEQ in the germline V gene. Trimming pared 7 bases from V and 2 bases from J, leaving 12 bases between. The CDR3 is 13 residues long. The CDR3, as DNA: TGTGCCAGCACCAGCGACACTACCTACGAGCAGTACTTC. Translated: CASTSDTTYEQYF.

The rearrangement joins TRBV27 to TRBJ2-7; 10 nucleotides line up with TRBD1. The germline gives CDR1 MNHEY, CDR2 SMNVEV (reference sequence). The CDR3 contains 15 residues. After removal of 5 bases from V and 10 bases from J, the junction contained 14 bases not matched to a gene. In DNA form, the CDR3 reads TGTGCCAGCAGTGCCTCTACCGGGACAGGGGATAATCAGTACTTC. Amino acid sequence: CASSASTGTGDNQYF.

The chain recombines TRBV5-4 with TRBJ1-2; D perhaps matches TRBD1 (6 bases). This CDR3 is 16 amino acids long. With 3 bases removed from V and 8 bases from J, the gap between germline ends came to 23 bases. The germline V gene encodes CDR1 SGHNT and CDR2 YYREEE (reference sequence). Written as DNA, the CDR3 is TGTGCCAGCAGCTCACAGAGTGGGGTGGGGGCCCGCGGCTACACCTTC. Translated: CASSSQSGVGARGYTF.

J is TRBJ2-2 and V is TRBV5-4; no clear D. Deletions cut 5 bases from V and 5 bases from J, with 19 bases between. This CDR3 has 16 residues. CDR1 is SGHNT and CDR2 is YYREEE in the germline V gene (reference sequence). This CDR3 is CASSDSMTRGTGELFF. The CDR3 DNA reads TGTGCCAGCAGTGACTCCATGACCCGTGGAACCGGGGAGCTGTTTTTT.

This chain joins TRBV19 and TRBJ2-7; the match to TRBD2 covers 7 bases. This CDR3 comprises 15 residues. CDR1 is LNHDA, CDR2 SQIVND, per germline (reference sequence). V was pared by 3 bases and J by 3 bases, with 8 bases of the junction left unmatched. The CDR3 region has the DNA TGTGCCAGTAGTATGGGGGGGAGGTCCATCTACGAGCAGTACTTC. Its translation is CASSMGGRSIYEQYF. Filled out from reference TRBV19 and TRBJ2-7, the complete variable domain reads DGGITQSPKYLFRKEGQNVTLSCEQNLNHDAMYWYRQDPGQGLRLIYYSQIVNDFQKGDIAEGYSVSREKKESFPLTVTSAQKNPTAFYLCASSMGGRSIYEQYFGPGTRLTVT.

CDR3: CASSVVRTGTEAFF. CDR3 coding DNA: TGTGCCAGCAGCGTAGTCCGGACGGGCACTGAAGCTTTCTTT. The genes are TRBV9 and TRBJ1-1; D gene unclear. The CDR3 length is 14 residues. Germline CDR1 reads SGDLS; CDR2 reads YYNGEE. V was trimmed by 0 bases and J by 4 bases, leaving 10 bases between them.

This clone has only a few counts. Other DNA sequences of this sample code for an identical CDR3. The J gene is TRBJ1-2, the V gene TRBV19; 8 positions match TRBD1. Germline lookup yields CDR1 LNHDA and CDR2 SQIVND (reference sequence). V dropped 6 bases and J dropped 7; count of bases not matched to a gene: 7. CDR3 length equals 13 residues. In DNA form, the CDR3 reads TGTGCCAGTAGCCCTCAGGGGGCGCGTGGCTACACCTTC. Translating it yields CASSPQGARGYTF.

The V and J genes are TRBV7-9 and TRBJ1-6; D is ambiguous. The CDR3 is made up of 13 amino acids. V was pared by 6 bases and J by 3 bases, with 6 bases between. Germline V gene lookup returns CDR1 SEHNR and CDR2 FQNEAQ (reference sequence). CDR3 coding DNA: TGTGCCAGCAGTCTAGACTATAATTCACCCCTCCACTTT. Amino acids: CASSLDYNSPLHF.

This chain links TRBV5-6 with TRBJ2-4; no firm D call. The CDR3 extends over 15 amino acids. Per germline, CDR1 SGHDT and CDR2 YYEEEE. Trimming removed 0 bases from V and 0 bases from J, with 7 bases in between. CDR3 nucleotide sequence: TGTGCCAGCAGCTTGGTCGGTCTAGCCAAAAACATTCAGTACTTC. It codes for CASSLVGLAKNIQYF.

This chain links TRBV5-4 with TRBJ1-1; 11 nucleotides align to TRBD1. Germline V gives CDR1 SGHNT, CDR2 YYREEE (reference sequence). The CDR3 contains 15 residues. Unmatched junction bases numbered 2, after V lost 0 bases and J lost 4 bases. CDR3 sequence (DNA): TGTGCCAGCAGCTTGGCTGGGACAGGGGGCACTGAAGCTTTCTTT. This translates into CASSLAGTGGTEAFF.

CDR3 sequence reads: CSAQGEAGGTEAFF. As DNA, the CDR3 is TGCAGCGCCCAAGGGGAGGCAGGGGGGACTGAAGCTTTCTTT. The V and J genes are TRBV29-1 and TRBJ1-1; 7 positions match TRBD1. V lost 7 bases and J lost 5; bases outside the gene matches: 13. CDR1 SQVTM and CDR2 ANQGSEA come from the germline V gene. The length of the CDR3 is 14 residues.

The CDR3 sequence: CASRRRQGRAEKLFF. The DNA of the CDR3 is TGTGCCAGCAGACGGAGACAGGGGAGGGCTGAAAAACTGTTTTTT. The chain couples TRBV6-5 to TRBJ1-4; 8 bases match TRBD1. Germline V lookup: CDR1 MNHEY, CDR2 SVGAGI. V was clipped by 6 bases and J by 7 bases; unmatched bases: 10. There are 15 residues in the CDR3.

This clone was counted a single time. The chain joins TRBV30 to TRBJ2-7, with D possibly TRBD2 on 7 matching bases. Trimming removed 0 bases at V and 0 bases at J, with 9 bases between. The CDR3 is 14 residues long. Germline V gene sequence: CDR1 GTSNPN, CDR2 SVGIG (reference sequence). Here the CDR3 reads CAWSVGGDSYEQYF. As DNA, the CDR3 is TGTGCCTGGAGTGTAGGGGGGGACTCCTACGAGCAGTACTTC.

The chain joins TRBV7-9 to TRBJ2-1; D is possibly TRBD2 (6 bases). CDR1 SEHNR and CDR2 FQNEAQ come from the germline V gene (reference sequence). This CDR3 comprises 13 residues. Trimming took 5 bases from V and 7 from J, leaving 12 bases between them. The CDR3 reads CASSHARENEQFF. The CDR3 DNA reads TGTGCCAGCAGCCACGCCCGGGAGAATGAGCAGTTCTTC.

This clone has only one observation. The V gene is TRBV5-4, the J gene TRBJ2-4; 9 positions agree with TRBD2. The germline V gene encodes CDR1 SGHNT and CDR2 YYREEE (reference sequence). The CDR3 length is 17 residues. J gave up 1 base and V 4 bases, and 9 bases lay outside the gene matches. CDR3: CASSPSGSGGAKNIQYF. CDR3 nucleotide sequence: TGTGCCAGCAGCCCCTCTGGGAGCGGGGGGGCCAAAAACATTCAGTACTTC.

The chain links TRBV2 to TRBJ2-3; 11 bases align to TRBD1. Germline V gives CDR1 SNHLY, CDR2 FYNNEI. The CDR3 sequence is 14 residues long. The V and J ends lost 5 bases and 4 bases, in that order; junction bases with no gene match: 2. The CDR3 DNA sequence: TGTGCCAGCAGTCGGACAGGGGGCGCAGATACGCAGTATTTT. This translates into CASSRTGGADTQYF.

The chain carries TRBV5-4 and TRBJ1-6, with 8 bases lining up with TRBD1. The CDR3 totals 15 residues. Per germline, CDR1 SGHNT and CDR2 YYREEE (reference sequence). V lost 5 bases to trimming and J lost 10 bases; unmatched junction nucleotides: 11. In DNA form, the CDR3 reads TGTGCCAGCAGTAGGCAGGGGGCCTACACATCACCCCTCCACTTT. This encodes CASSRQGAYTSPLHF.

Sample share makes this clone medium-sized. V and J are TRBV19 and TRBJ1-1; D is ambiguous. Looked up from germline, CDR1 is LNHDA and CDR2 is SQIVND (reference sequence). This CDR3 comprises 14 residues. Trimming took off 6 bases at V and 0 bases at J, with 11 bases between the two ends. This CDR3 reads CASSPAGLNTEAFF. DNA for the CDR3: TGTGCCAGTAGCCCAGCGGGATTGAACACTGAAGCTTTCTTT. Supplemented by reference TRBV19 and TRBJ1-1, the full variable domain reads DGGITQSPKYLFRKEGQNVTLSCEQNLNHDAMYWYRQDPGQGLRLIYYSQIVNDFQKGDIAEGYSVSREKKESFPLTVTSAQKNPTAFYLCASSPAGLNTEAFFGQGTRLTVV.

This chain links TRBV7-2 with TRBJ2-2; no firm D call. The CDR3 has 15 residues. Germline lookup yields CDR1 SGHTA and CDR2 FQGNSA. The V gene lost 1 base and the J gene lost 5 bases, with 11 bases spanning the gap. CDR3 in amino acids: CASSLGGTGTGELFF. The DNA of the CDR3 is TGTGCCAGCAGCTTAGGAGGTACTGGAACCGGGGAGCTGTTTTTT.

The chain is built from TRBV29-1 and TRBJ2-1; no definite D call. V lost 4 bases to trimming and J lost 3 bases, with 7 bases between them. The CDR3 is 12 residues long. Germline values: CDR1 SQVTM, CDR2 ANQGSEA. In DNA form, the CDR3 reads TGCAGCGTTGGGGTTAACTACAATGAGCAGTTCTTC. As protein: CSVGVNYNEQFF.

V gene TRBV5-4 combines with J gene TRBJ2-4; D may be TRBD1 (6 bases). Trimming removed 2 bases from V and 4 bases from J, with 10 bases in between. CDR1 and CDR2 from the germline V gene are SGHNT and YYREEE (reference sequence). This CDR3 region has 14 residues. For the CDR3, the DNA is TGTGCCAGCAGCTTTCCCGGACAGAAAAACATTCAGTACTTC. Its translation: CASSFPGQKNIQYF.

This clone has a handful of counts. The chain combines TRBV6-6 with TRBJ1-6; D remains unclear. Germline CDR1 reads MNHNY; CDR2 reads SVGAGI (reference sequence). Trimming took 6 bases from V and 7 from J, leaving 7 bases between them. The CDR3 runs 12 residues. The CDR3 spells CASRMLNSPLHF. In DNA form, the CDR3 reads TGTGCCAGCAGAATGCTGAATTCACCCCTCCACTTT.

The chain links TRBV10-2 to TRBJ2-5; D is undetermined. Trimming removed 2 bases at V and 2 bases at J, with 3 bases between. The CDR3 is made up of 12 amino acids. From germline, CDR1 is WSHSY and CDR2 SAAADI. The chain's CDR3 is CASSEAQETQYF. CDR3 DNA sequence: TGCGCCAGCAGTGAGGCACAAGAGACCCAGTACTTC.

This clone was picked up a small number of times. CDR3 in amino acids: CASSTQGVIAGELFF. DNA of the CDR3: TGCGCCAGCAGCACACAAGGGGTAATAGCCGGGGAGCTGTTTTTT. The chain uses TRBV5-1 and TRBJ2-2; tentative D call: TRBD1 (5 bases). Trimming took off 4 bases at V and 6 bases at J, with 16 bases between the two ends. Germline lookup yields CDR1 SGHRS and CDR2 YFSETQ. CDR3 length equals 15 residues.